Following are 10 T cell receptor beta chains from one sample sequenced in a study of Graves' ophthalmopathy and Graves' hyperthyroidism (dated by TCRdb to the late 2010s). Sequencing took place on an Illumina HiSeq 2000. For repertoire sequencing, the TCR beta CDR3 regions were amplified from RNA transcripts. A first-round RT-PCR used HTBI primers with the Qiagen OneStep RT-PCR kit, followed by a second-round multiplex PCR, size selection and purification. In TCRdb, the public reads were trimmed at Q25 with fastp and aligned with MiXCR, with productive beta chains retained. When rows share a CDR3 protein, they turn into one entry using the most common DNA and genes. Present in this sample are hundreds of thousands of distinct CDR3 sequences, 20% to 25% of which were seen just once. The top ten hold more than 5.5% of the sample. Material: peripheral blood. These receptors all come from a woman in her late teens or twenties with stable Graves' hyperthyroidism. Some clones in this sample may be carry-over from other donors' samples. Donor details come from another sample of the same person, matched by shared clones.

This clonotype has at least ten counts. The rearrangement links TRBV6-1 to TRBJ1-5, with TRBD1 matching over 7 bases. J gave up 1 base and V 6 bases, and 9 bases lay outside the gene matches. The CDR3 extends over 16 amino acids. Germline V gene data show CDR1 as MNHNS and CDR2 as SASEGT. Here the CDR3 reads CASSPGRGRSNQPQHF. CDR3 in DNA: TGTGCCAGCAGCCCTGGAAGGGGGCGAAGCAATCAGCCCCAGCATTTT.

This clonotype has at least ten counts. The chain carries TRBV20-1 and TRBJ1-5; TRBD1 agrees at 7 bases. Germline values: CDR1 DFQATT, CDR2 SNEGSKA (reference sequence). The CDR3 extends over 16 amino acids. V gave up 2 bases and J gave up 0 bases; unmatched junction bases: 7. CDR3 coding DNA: TGCAGTGCTAGAACTGGGACAGCACGTAGCAATCAGCCCCAGCATTTT. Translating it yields CSARTGTARSNQPQHF.

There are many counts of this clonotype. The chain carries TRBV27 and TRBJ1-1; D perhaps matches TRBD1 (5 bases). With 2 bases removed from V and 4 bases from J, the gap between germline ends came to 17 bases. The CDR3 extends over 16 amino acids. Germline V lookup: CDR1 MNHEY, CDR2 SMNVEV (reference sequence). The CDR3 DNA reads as TGTGCCAGCAGTTTAAGAGCCCCGGAGAGGGGCACTGAAGCTTTCTTT. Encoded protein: CASSLRAPERGTEAFF.

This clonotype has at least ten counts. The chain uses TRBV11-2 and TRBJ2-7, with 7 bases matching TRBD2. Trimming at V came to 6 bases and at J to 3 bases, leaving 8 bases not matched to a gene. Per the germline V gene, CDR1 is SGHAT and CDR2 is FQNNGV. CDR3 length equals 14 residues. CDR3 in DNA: TGTGCCAGCAGAACGGACTGGGGGGGCTACGAGCAGTACTTC. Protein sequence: CASRTDWGGYEQYF.

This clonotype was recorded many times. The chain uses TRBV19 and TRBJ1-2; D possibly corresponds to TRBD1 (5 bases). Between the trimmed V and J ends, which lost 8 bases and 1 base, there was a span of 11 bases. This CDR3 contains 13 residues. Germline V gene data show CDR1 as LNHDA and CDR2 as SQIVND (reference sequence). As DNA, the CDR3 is TGTGCCAGTCGGGACGGAAATAACTATGGCTACACCTTC. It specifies CASRDGNNYGYTF.

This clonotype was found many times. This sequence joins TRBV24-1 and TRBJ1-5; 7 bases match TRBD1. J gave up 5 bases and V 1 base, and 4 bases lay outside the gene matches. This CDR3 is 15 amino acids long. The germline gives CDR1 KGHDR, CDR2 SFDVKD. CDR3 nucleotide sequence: TGTGCCACCAGTGATTTTGGACAGGCCGATCAGCCCCAGCATTTT. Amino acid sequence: CATSDFGQADQPQHF.

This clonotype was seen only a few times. The DNA for the CDR3 is TGCAGTGCGTCGCCAAACCGGGATACCTATAGCAATCAGCCCCAGCATTTT. Its protein is CSASPNRDTYSNQPQHF. V and J are TRBV20-1 and TRBJ1-5; D not certain. From germline, CDR1 is DFQATT and CDR2 SNEGSKA (reference sequence). The ends were cut back, 6 bases at V and 0 bases at J, with 21 bases in the middle. The CDR3 is 17 amino acids.

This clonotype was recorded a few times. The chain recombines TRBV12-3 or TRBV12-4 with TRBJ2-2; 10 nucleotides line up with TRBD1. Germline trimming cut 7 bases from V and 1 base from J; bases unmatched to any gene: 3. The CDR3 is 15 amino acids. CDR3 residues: CASTTGGQNTGELFF. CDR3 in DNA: TGTGCCAGCACGACAGGGGGCCAGAACACCGGGGAGCTGTTTTTT.

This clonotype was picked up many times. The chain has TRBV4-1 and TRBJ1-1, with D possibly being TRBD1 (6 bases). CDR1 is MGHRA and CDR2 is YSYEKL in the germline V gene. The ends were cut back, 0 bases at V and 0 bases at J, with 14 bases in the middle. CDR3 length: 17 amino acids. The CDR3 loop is CASSQDPRQAVNTEAFF. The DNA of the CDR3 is TGCGCCAGCAGCCAAGATCCTCGACAGGCGGTGAACACTGAAGCTTTCTTT.

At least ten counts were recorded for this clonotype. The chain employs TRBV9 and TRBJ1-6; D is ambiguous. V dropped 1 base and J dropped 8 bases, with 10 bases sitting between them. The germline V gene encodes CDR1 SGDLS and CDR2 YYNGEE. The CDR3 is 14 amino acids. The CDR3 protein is CASSVWGVDSPLHF. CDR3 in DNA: TGTGCCAGCAGCGTATGGGGAGTTGATTCACCCCTCCACTTT.